Listed below are T cell receptor beta chains from one sample, sequenced in a study of blood T cell repertoires in COVID-19. This table comes from immunoSEQ multiplex PCR, and its TCRdb copy is limited to in-frame clones, with some not included. The table includes 200,000 to 250,000 clones, about 82% detected once. The sequenced sample was peripheral blood. The receptors were sampled from a man of 80 years or more with acute or convalescent COVID-19. The CDR3 runs from the conserved cysteine through the conserved F or W. The D gene is left open where the match is weak. Expanded clones get a size class; other rows say once, few or many, or leave the size out.

v_gene,j_gene,abundance,d_gene,CDR3aa,CDR3nt
TRBV28,TRBJ1-2,few,TRBD1,CASSQFTGASNYGYTF,TGTGCCAGCAGCCAATTCACAGGGGCATCCAACTATGGCTACACCTTC
TRBV3-1/TRBV3-2,TRBJ1-1,-,-,CASSPTQVVNTEAFF,TGTGCCAGCAGCCCGACACAGGTTGTGAACACTGAAGCTTTCTTT
TRBV18,TRBJ1-1,-,-,CASSPNSDYVVTEAFF,TGTGCCAGCTCACCCAATTCCGACTACGTTGTAACTGAAGCTTTCTTT
TRBV9,TRBJ2-3,-,-,CASGSASTDTQYF,TGTGCCAGCGGTAGCGCCAGCACAGATACGCAGTATTTT
TRBV3-1/TRBV3-2,TRBJ2-7,-,-,CASSTGGSYEQYF,TGTGCCAGCAGTACCGGGGGTTCCTACGAGCAGTACTTC
TRBV6-5,TRBJ2-7,-,-,CVSKGGSYEQYF,TGTGTCTCGAAAGGGGGATCCTACGAGCAGTACTTC
TRBV19,TRBJ1-6,-,TRBD1,CASSIGRDRENSPLHF,TGTGCCAGTAGTATAGGCCGGGACAGGGAAAATTCACCCCTCCACTTT
TRBV19,TRBJ1-6,-,-,CASMDIVNSYNSPLHF,TGTGCCAGCATGGACATAGTAAACTCCTATAATTCACCCCTCCACTTT
TRBV6-5,TRBJ2-7,-,TRBD1,CASERDRENEQYF,TGTGCCAGCGAACGGGACAGGGAAAACGAGCAGTACTTC
TRBV13,TRBJ2-1,-,-,CASSLRSPYNEQFF,TGTGCCAGCAGCTTACGTAGTCCCTACAATGAGCAGTTCTTC
TRBV7-9,TRBJ1-1,-,-,CASSLAGADTEAFF,TGTGCCAGCAGCTTAGCTGGAGCAGACACTGAAGCTTTCTTT
TRBV18,TRBJ1-1,few,TRBD1,CASSPFTGGARNTEAFF,TGTGCCAGCTCCCCATTCACAGGGGGAGCTCGGAACACTGAAGCTTTCTTT
TRBV14,TRBJ2-1,-,-,CASSQGAGNEQFF,TGTGCCAGCAGCCAAGGGGCGGGGAATGAGCAGTTCTTC
TRBV6-6,TRBJ1-2,-,-,CAGQGGLSNYGYTF,TGTGCCGGGCAGGGAGGTCTAAGTAACTATGGCTACACCTTC
TRBV5-4,TRBJ1-1,-,TRBD1,CASSLVTGVNTEAFF,TGTGCCAGCAGCTTGGTTACAGGGGTGAACACTGAAGCTTTCTTT
TRBV7-9,TRBJ2-3,-,-,CASSTGLAFSTDTQYF,TGTGCCAGCAGTACAGGGCTAGCTTTTAGCACAGATACGCAGTATTTT
TRBV11-2,TRBJ2-6,-,-,CASSSIWGRPGANVLTF,TGTGCCAGCAGCTCTATCTGGGGCAGGCCTGGGGCCAACGTCCTGACTTTC
TRBV3-1/TRBV3-2,TRBJ1-5,-,-,CASSQAFSNQPQHF,TGTGCCAGCAGCCAGGCTTTTAGCAATCAGCCCCAGCATTTT
TRBV24-1,TRBJ1-1,-,TRBD1,CATRGTENTEAFF,TGTGCCACCAGAGGGACAGAGAACACTGAAGCTTTCTTT
TRBV9,TRBJ1-2,-,TRBD1,CASSAGVRDRDYGYTF,TGTGCCAGCAGCGCGGGGGTCCGGGACAGGGACTATGGCTACACCTTC
TRBV6-5,TRBJ1-2,-,-,CASTEIVDTNYGYTF,TGTGCCAGCACCGAAATAGTCGACACCAACTATGGCTACACCTTC
TRBV5-6,TRBJ1-1,-,-,CASSTPRDTYTEAFF,TGTGCCAGCAGCACCCCCCGGGACACATACACTGAAGCTTTCTTT
TRBV18,TRBJ1-5,-,-,CASSPAGLSDQPQHF,TGTGCCAGCTCACCCGCGGGACTCTCCGATCAGCCCCAGCATTTT
TRBV18,TRBJ1-1,-,-,CASSPAGNTEAFF,TGTGCCAGCTCACCGGCAGGGAACACTGAAGCTTTCTTT
TRBV23-1,TRBJ2-7,-,-,CASSHGGSYEQYF,TGCGCCAGCAGTCACGGGGGCTCCTACGAGCAGTACTTC
TRBV18,TRBJ2-6,once,-,CASSTGRSGANVLTF,TGTGCCAGCTCCACAGGTAGGAGTGGGGCCAACGTCCTGACTTTC
TRBV3-1/TRBV3-2,TRBJ1-5,few,-,CASSQGPGGPGNQPQHF,TGTGCCAGCAGCCAAGGTCCCGGGGGTCCTGGCAATCAGCCCCAGCATTTT
TRBV14,TRBJ2-3,-,TRBD2,CASSQRTSGADTQYF,TGTGCCAGCAGCCAACGGACTAGCGGAGCAGATACGCAGTATTTT
TRBV6-5,TRBJ1-1,-,-,CASSYSISPGLEAFF,TGTGCCAGCAGTTACTCGATTTCCCCAGGCCTGGAAGCTTTCTTT
TRBV4-1,TRBJ2-7,-,-,CASSQDPVSYEQYF,TGCGCCAGCAGCCAAGATCCGGTATCCTACGAGCAGTACTTC
TRBV27,TRBJ1-6,-,TRBD1,CASRWRQGNNSPLHF,TGTGCCAGCAGGTGGCGACAGGGTAATAATTCACCCCTCCACTTT
TRBV6-4,TRBJ1-3,-,-,CASSVEAFSGNTIYF,TGTGCCAGCAGCGTCGAGGCCTTCTCTGGAAACACCATATATTTT
TRBV5-1,TRBJ1-1,-,-,CASRAGGARNTEAFF,TGCGCCAGCAGAGCTGGGGGGGCGCGGAACACTGAAGCTTTCTTT
TRBV7-2,TRBJ2-2,-,TRBD2,CASSYRTSGLNTGELFF,TGTGCCAGCAGCTACCGGACTAGCGGACTCAACACCGGGGAGCTGTTTTTT
TRBV9,TRBJ1-1,-,TRBD1,CASSLGQGPSTEAFF,TGTGCCAGCAGCTTGGGACAGGGACCATCCACTGAAGCTTTCTTT
TRBV5-1,TRBJ2-5,-,-,CASSFKETQYF,TGCGCCAGCAGCTTCAAAGAGACCCAGTACTTC
TRBV23-1,TRBJ2-7,-,-,CASSQSSRQFEVSYEQYF,TGCGCCAGCAGTCAATCGAGTCGACAGTTTGAGGTCTCCTACGAGCAGTACTTC
TRBV5-1,TRBJ2-2,-,-,CASSLEDYNTGELFF,TGCGCCAGCAGCTTGGAGGACTACAACACCGGGGAGCTGTTTTTT
TRBV11-2,TRBJ2-5,-,TRBD1,CASTTGQGETQYF,TGTGCCAGCACCACCGGACAGGGTGAGACCCAGTACTTC
TRBV6-4,TRBJ1-4,-,-,CASSYRPNEKLFF,TGTGCCAGCAGCTACAGACCTAATGAAAAACTGTTTTTT
TRBV19,TRBJ1-1,-,-,CASSIGAGLTEAFF,TGTGCCAGTAGTATAGGGGCAGGGCTCACTGAAGCTTTCTTT
TRBV5-1,TRBJ2-1,-,-,CASRADSSYNEQFF,TGCGCCAGCAGGGCGGATAGCTCCTACAATGAGCAGTTCTTC
TRBV5-3,TRBJ2-7,-,-,CAGATELYEQYF,TGTGCCGGAGCGACAGAATTGTACGAGCAGTACTTC
TRBV9,TRBJ2-6,-,-,CASSPTVRALSGANVLTF,TGTGCCAGCAGCCCGACAGTCCGGGCCCTCTCTGGGGCCAACGTCCTGACTTTC
TRBV9,TRBJ2-2,-,-,CASSSQGGTGELFF,TGTGCCAGCAGCTCACAGGGGGGGACCGGGGAGCTGTTTTTT
TRBV6-1,TRBJ1-4,-,-,CASSGAGPNEKLFF,TGTGCCAGCAGTGGAGCCGGTCCTAATGAAAAACTGTTTTTT
TRBV19,TRBJ2-3,-,TRBD1,CASSRQGRGDTQYF,TGTGCCAGTAGTAGACAGGGGCGGGGAGATACGCAGTATTTT
TRBV19,TRBJ1-5,few,-,CASSQEEIRQAVRPQHF,TGTGCCAGTAGCCAGGAGGAGATAAGGCAGGCTGTACGGCCCCAGCATTTT
TRBV5-5,TRBJ1-5,few,-,CASSLGMVQGQPQHF,TGTGCCAGCAGCTTGGGAATGGTACAGGGTCAGCCCCAGCATTTT
TRBV6-6,TRBJ1-1,-,TRBD1,CASSSRDRGNTEAFF,TGTGCCAGCAGTTCCCGGGACAGGGGGAACACTGAAGCTTTCTTT
TRBV2,TRBJ2-5,-,TRBD2,CASSLTSGFQETQYF,TGTGCCAGCAGTCTCACTAGCGGGTTTCAAGAGACCCAGTACTTC
TRBV6-1,TRBJ2-3,-,TRBD2,CASSGPSTSGSRDTQYF,TGTGCCAGCAGTGGACCTTCGACTAGCGGGAGCAGGGATACGCAGTATTTT
TRBV12-3/TRBV12-4,TRBJ1-2,-,-,CASSKRRRGGYTF,TGTGCCAGCAGTAAGCGCCGCAGGGGTGGCTACACCTTC
TRBV5-1,TRBJ2-1,-,-,CASSPGTSYNEQFF,TGCGCCAGCAGCCCCGGGACTTCTTACAATGAGCAGTTCTTC
TRBV4-2,TRBJ2-1,once,TRBD2,CASTQPSAGGGSYNEQFF,TGTGCCAGCACCCAACCAAGTGCGGGAGGCGGATCCTACAATGAGCAGTTCTTC
TRBV7-2,TRBJ2-2,once,-,CASSLTENTGELFF,TGTGCCAGCAGCTTAACAGAGAACACCGGGGAGCTGTTTTTT
TRBV5-3,TRBJ1-1,once,TRBD1,CARSWRGQGITEAFF,TGTGCCAGAAGCTGGAGGGGGCAGGGGATTACTGAAGCTTTCTTT
TRBV5-1,TRBJ2-3,-,-,CASRGGFGFADTQYF,TGCGCCAGCCGCGGCGGCTTTGGTTTTGCAGATACGCAGTATTTT
TRBV27,TRBJ2-7,once,TRBD1,CASSWGTGRDEQYF,TGTGCCAGCAGTTGGGGGACAGGGAGAGACGAGCAGTACTTC